In its sample, the clone carrying this TCR beta chain was seen a few times. The target antigen is unknown. MiXCR was run by TCRdb on the RT-PCR reads, yielding one entry per CDR3 protein. The sample has fewer than 800,000 distinct CDR3 sequences, approximately 14% seen once. The sample is drawn from a study of response to subunit inactivated influenza vaccine. Regarding the study as a whole: The authors proposed limited new T cell recruitment per seasonal influenza vaccination.

Sequences were derived from PBMCs from blood, sampled approximately 13 days after vaccination. The clonotype was recovered from a man between 45 and 60 years old who received an inactivated influenza vaccine.

The CDR3 nucleotides are TGTGCCAGCAGCGGATCCGGAAGTCTGTCCTACAATGAGCAGTTCTTC. Translated, it gives CASSGSGSLSYNEQFF. This sequence joins TRBV9 and TRBJ2-1; D is uncertain. The ends were cut back, 3 bases at V and 1 base at J, with 14 bases in the middle. The CDR3 totals 16 residues. Germline CDR1 reads SGDLS; CDR2 reads YYNGEE.